This T cell receptor (beta chain) was captured in a study of breast tumors, draining lymph nodes, adjacent tissues. Study-wide points: Tumor TCR diversity was below lymph nodes but above nontumor tissue. Luminal-like breast cancer showed significantly higher tumor–nontumor repertoire similarity than basal-like. Tumor T cell lymph node origin was a supported hypothesis, not proven.

The lymph nodes were axillary draining lymph nodes from breast cancer patients. TCRdb independently ran MiXCR on the multiplex PCR reads; one entry per CDR3 protein. This sample carries 250,000 or so distinct CDR3 sequences, roughly 30% of them seen once, and the ten largest clones take around 1%. This CDR3 contains 12 residues. V gave up 1 base and J gave up 4 bases, with 4 bases separating them. In this sample, this clonotype turned up many times. Its antigen remains unknown. The source is a female donor with breast cancer. Some clones in this sample may be carry-over from other donors' samples. Input material: axillary lymph node tissue. The chain links TRBV5-7 to TRBJ2-3, with no clear D. TRBV5-7 is marked as an open reading frame, function uncertain. The CDR3 sequence is CASSLSSDTQYF. In DNA form, the CDR3 reads TGTGCCAGCAGCTTGTCCTCAGATACGCAGTATTTT.